This T cell receptor beta chain was retrieved from a study of OX40 agonist ivuxolimab in advanced cancers. As for the study in general: With ivuxolimab, an agonistic anti-OX40 (CD134) antibody, patients were treated.

As concerns this clone: Its target is unknown.

Autoimmune disease history or systemic immunosuppression meant exclusion. General observations from the study: Dosing at 0.1 to 3.0 mg/kg was accompanied by clonal expansion of CD4+ and CD8+ blood T cells by week 6.

The V gene's germline CDR1 is MNHNS and CDR2 SASEGT. This CDR3 comprises 14 residues. V lost 9 bases to trimming and J lost 0 bases, with 13 bases between them. Measured with immunoSEQ multiplex PCR; TCRdb has only the in-frame clones, and not every one. The data show fewer than 85,000 clones, more than 70% seen once. Specimen: CD4+ or CD8+ T cells sorted from blood, collected in a trial of the OX40 agonist ivuxolimab. The receptor comes from an adult with an advanced solid tumor such as melanoma, head and neck, liver or kidney cancer. The genes are TRBV6-1 and TRBJ2-3; the D is unclear. The CDR3 DNA follows: TGTGCCAGTATCTCCCCCCCTAGCACAGATACGCAGTATTTT. Translating it yields CASISPPSTDTQYF.